This passage covers 11 T cell receptor beta chains from one sample sequenced in a study of cytomegalovirus exposure and HLA in healthy donors. 60 Vbeta and 13 Jbeta primers were used in PCR. Sequencing used immunoSEQ multiplex PCR; TCRdb keeps in-frame clones, though not all of them. Altogether over 100,000 clones are present, roughly 76% being singletons, with the ten largest covering under 2.5%. Sequenced input: PBMCs. The receptors come from a man under 40 in good health and CMV-seronegative.

The V and J genes are TRBV10-1 and TRBJ2-7; 7 bases align to TRBD1. Trimming took 6 bases from V and 7 from J; bases not matched to a gene: 12. The CDR3 extends over 14 amino acids. Germline loops: CDR1 WNHNN, CDR2 SYGVQD (reference sequence). This chain's CDR3 is CASSPGQTFGEQYF. CDR3 nucleotide sequence: TGCGCCAGCAGCCCGGGACAGACCTTCGGAGAGCAGTACTTC.

The gene calls are TRBV7-7 and TRBJ2-5, with 7 nucleotides matching TRBD1. Trimming removed 5 bases from V and 0 bases from J; junction bases left unmatched: 6. Germline V CDR1 and CDR2: SSHAT, FNYEAQ (reference sequence). This CDR3 is 15 amino acids long. In DNA form, the CDR3 reads TGTGCCAGCAGCGGACGGGGACAGTACCAAGAGACCCAGTACTTC. Its protein product is CASSGRGQYQETQYF.

This clone was seen more than once but under ten times. The chain employs TRBV6-4 and TRBJ2-3; 12 nucleotides line up with TRBD2. Germline V gene lookup returns CDR1 MRHNA and CDR2 SNTAGT. With 3 bases clipped from V and 4 bases from J, the junction kept 5 bases outside the gene matches. CDR3 length: 16 residues. The CDR3: CASSEATSGGADTQYF. CDR3 DNA: TGTGCCAGCAGTGAGGCGACTAGCGGGGGAGCAGATACGCAGTATTTT.

The genes are TRBV14 and TRBJ2-1, with 8 bases that match TRBD2. The CDR3 is 15 amino acids. Germline V gene sequence: CDR1 SGHDN, CDR2 FVKESK. Germline trimming cut 1 base from V and 5 bases from J; bases unmatched to any gene: 4. The CDR3 loop reads CASSQAAGANNEQFF. The CDR3 DNA sequence: TGTGCCAGCAGCCAAGCAGCGGGGGCCAACAATGAGCAGTTCTTC.

The chain uses TRBV18 and TRBJ2-3; D is undetermined. CDR1 is KGHSH, CDR2 LQKENI, per germline. V was shortened by 3 bases and J by 6 bases, with 10 bases between the two germline ends. This CDR3 region has 13 residues. The CDR3 here is CASSPPPIDTQYF. The CDR3 nucleotides read TGTGCCAGCTCACCGCCGCCTATTGATACGCAGTATTTT. The whole variable domain, remainder taken from reference TRBV18 and TRBJ2-3, is NAGVMQNPRHLVRRRGQEARLRCSPMKGHSHVYWYRQLPEEGLKFMVYLQKENIIDESGMPKERFSAEFPKEGPSILRIQQVVRGDSAAYFCASSPPPIDTQYFGPGTRLTVL.

This chain joins TRBV4-1 and TRBJ2-2, with D tentatively TRBD1 (5 bases). Trimming removed 1 base at V and 5 bases at J, with 17 bases between. Germline V gene data show CDR1 as MGHRA and CDR2 as YSYEKL. The length of the CDR3 is 17 residues. CDR3 coding DNA: TGCGCCAGCAGCCAAGTGCCCCCAGGGTTTGGTACCGGGGAGCTGTTTTTT. This encodes CASSQVPPGFGTGELFF.

The rearrangement uses TRBV4-1 and TRBJ2-5, with TRBD2 as a possible D gene (5 bases). The CDR3 spans 16 residues. V was trimmed by 3 bases and J by 2 bases, leaving 16 bases between them. Germline assignment: CDR1 MGHRA and CDR2 YSYEKL. The CDR3 DNA reads TGCGCCAGCAGCCAGGGGTTAACCCCGGGGCAAGAGACCCAGTACTTC. It codes for CASSQGLTPGQETQYF.

The rearrangement uses TRBV28 and TRBJ1-5; no clear D. CDR1 is MDHEN, CDR2 SYDVKM, per germline. This CDR3 has 15 amino acids. Trimming took off 8 bases at V and 9 bases at J, with 23 bases between the two ends. CDR3 nucleotides: TGTGCCAGCCGAGTTTTATCCGGCCGGAGAGGGCCCCAGCATTTT. Residues: CASRVLSGRRGPQHF.

The chain uses TRBV29-1 and TRBJ2-7; D remains ambiguous. This CDR3 contains 11 residues. Germline-derived CDR1 and CDR2 are SQVTM and ANQGSEA. V lost 1 base to trimming and J lost 9 bases, with 10 bases between them. The CDR3 region has the DNA TGCAGCGTTGAAGTACTCTCCGCGCAGTACTTC. Protein sequence: CSVEVLSAQYF.

This sequence joins TRBV21-1 and TRBJ2-3; the table calls TRBD1, which could not be checked here. TRBV21-1 is assigned pseudogene status. The CDR3 is made up of 20 amino acids. CDR3: CASSKRIATGSRRGTDTQYF. In nucleotides, the CDR3 is TGTGCCAGCAGCAAGAGAATTGCGACAGGGAGTAGGAGGGGCACAGATACGCAGTATTTT.

The CDR3 spells CASREPFANTGELFF. CDR3 sequence (DNA): TGTGCCAGCAGAGAACCGTTCGCGAACACCGGGGAGCTGTTTTTT. The rearrangement uses TRBV2 and TRBJ2-2, with D unresolved. The V and J ends lost 6 bases and 0 bases respectively, with 11 bases between them. From germline, CDR1 is SNHLY and CDR2 FYNNEI. CDR3 length equals 15 residues. The variable domain in full, completed from reference TRBV2 and TRBJ2-2, reads EPEVTQTPSHQVTQMGQEVILRCVPISNHLYFYWYRQILGQKVEFLVSFYNNEISEKSEIFDDQFSVERPDGSNFTLKIRSTKLEDSAMYFCASREPFANTGELFFGEGSRLTVL.